This T cell receptor (beta chain) was identified during a study of neoadjuvant nivolumab and ipilimumab in lung cancer. Using immunoSEQ multiplex PCR, the repertoire was profiled, and TCRdb retains in-frame clones only, with some absent. The sample holds tens of thousands of clones, about 83% seen once. This CDR3 spans 22 amino acids. Germline V lookup: CDR1 SQVTM, CDR2 ANQGSEA. Trimming left V 2 bases short and J 0 bases short, with 29 bases between. The chain carries TRBV29-1 and TRBJ2-6; D is perhaps TRBD2 (5 bases). This specimen was tumor tissue, taken after neoadjuvant nivolumab, alone or with ipilimumab, at or shortly before surgery. The TCR originated in an adult with non-small cell lung cancer. The CDR3 DNA follows: TGCAGCGTTGAATCGGGAACGGGTTCCAGTCTCAGAGGAAGCTCTGGGGCCAACGTCCTGACTTTC. Translation gives CSVESGTGSSLRGSSGANVLTF.